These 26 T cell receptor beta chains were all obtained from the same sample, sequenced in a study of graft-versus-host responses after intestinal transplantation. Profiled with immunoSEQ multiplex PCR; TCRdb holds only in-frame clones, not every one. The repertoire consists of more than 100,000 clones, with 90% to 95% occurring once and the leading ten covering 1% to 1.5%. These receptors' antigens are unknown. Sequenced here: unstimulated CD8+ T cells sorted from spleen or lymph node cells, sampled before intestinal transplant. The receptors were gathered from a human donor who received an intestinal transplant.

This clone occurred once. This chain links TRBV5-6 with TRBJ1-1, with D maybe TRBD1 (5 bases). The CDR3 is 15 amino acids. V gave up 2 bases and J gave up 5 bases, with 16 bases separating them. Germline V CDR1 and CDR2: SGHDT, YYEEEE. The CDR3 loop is CASSLEVGRGTEAFF. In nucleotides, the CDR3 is TGTGCCAGCAGCTTAGAAGTAGGCCGGGGGACTGAAGCTTTCTTT. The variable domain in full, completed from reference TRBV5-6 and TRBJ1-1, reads DAGVTQSPTHLIKTRGQQVTLRCSPKSGHDTVSWYQQALGQGPQFIFQYYEEEERQRGNFPDRFSGHQFPNYSSELNVNALLLGDSALYLCASSLEVGRGTEAFFGQGTRLTVV.

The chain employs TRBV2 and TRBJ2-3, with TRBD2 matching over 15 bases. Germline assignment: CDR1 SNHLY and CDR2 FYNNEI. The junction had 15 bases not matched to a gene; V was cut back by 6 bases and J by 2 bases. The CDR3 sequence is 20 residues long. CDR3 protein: CASRPPGLAGGLSLTDTQYF. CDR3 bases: TGTGCCAGCAGACCTCCGGGACTAGCGGGGGGCCTCTCCCTCACAGATACGCAGTATTTT. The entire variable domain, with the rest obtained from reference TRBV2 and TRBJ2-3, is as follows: EPEVTQTPSHQVTQMGQEVILRCVPISNHLYFYWYRQILGQKVEFLVSFYNNEISEKSEIFDDQFSVERPDGSNFTLKIRSTKLEDSAMYFCASRPPGLAGGLSLTDTQYFGPGTRLTVL.

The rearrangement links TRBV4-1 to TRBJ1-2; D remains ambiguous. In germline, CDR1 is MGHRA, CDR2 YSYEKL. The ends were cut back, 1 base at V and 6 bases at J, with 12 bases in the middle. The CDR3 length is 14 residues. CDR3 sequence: CASSQGSEADGYTF. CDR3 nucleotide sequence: TGCGCCAGCAGCCAAGGGTCTGAAGCGGATGGCTACACCTTC.

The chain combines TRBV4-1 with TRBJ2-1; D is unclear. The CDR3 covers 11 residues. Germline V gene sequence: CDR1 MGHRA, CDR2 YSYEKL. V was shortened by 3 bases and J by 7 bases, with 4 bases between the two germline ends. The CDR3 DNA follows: TGCGCCAGCAGCCACGTTAATGAGCAGTTCTTC. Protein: CASSHVNEQFF.

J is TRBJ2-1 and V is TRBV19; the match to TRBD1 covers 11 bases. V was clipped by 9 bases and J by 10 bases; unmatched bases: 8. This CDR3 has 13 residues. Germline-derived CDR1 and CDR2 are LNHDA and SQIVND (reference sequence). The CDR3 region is CASGQGASWEQFF. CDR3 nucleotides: TGTGCCAGCGGACAGGGGGCATCATGGGAGCAGTTCTTC. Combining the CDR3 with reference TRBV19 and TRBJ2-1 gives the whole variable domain DGGITQSPKYLFRKEGQNVTLSCEQNLNHDAMYWYRQDPGQGLRLIYYSQIVNDFQKGDIAEGYSVSREKKESFPLTVTSAQKNPTAFYLCASGQGASWEQFFGPGTRLTVL.

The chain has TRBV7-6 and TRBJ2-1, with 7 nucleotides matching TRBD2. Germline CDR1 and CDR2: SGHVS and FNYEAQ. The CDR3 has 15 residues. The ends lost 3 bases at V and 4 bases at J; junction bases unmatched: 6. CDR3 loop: CASSFASGLYNEQFF. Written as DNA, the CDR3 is TGTGCCAGCAGCTTTGCTAGCGGACTATACAATGAGCAGTTCTTC.

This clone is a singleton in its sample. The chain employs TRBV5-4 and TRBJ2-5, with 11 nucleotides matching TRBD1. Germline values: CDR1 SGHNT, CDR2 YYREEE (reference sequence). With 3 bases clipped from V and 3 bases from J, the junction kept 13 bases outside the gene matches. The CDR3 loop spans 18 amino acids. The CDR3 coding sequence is TGTGCCAGCAGCTCCAGAGGCGGCAGGACAGGGGGCGAAGAGACCCAGTACTTC. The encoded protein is CASSSRGGRTGGEETQYF.

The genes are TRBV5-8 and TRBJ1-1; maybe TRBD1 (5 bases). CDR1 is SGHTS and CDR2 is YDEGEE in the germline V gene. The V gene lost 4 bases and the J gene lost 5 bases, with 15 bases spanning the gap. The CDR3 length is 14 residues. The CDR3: CASSQVRGRTEAFF. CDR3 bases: TGTGCCAGCAGCCAGGTGAGGGGAAGGACTGAAGCTTTCTTT.

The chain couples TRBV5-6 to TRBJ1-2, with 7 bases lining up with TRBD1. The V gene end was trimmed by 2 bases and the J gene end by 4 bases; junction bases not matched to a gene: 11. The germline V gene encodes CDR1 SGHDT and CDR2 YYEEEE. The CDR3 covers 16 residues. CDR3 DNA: TGTGCCAGCAGCTTCCGGGGTTTAGGGACAGCCTATGGCTACACCTTC. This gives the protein CASSFRGLGTAYGYTF. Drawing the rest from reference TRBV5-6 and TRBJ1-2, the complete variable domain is DAGVTQSPTHLIKTRGQQVTLRCSPKSGHDTVSWYQQALGQGPQFIFQYYEEEERQRGNFPDRFSGHQFPNYSSELNVNALLLGDSALYLCASSFRGLGTAYGYTFGSGTRLTVV.

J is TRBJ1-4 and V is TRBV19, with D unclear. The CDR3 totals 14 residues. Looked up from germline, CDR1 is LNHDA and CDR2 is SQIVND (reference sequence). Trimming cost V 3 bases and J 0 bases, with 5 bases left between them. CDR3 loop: CASSILATNEKLFF. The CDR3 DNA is TGTGCCAGTAGTATTCTAGCAACTAATGAAAAACTGTTTTTT.

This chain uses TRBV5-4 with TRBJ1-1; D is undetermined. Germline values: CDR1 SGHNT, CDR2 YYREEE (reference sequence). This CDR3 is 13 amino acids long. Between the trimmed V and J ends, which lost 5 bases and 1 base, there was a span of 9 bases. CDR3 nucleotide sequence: TGTGCCAGCAGAGAAGAGAAGAACACTGAAGCTTTCTTT. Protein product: CASREEKNTEAFF.

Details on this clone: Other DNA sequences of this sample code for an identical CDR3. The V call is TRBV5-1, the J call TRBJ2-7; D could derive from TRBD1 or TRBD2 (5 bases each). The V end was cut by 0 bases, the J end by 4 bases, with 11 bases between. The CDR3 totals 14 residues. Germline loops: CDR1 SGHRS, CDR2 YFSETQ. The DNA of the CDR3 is TGCGCCAGCAGCTTGGATGGGACGGCATACGAGCAGTACTTC. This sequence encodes CASSLDGTAYEQYF.

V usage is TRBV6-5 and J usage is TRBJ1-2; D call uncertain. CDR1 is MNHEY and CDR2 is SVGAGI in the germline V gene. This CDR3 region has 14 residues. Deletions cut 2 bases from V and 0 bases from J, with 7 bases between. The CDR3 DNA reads TGTGCCAGCAGTTACGGCGCCGCTAACTATGGCTACACCTTC. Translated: CASSYGAANYGYTF.

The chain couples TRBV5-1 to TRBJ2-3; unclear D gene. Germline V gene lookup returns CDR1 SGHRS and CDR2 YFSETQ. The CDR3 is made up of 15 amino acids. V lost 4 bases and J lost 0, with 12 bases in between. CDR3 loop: CASSTTATSTDTQYF. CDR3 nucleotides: TGCGCCAGCAGCACGACGGCGACTAGCACAGATACGCAGTATTTT. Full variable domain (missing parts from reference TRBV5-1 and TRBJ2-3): KAGVTQTPRYLIKTRGQQVTLSCSPISGHRSVSWYQQTPGQGLQFLFEYFSETQRNKGNFPGRFSGRQFSNSRSEMNVSTLELGDSALYLCASSTTATSTDTQYFGPGTRLTVL.

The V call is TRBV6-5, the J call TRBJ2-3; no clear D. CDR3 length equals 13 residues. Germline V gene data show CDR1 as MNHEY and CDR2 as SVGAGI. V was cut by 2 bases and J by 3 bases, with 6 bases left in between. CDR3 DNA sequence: TGTGCCAGCAGTTACGAGATGACAGATACGCAGTATTTT. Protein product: CASSYEMTDTQYF.

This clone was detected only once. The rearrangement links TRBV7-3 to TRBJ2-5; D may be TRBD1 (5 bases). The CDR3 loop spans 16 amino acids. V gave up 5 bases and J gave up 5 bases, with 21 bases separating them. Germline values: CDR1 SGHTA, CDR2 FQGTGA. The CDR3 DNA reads TGTGCCAGCAGCCTGAGTGGGGCCCTAGGGGATGAGACCCAGTACTTC. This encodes CASSLSGALGDETQYF.

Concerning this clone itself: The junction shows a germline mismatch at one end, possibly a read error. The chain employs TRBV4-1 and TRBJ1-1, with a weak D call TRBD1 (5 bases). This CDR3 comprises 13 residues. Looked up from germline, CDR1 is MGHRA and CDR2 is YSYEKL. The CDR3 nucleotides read TGCGCCAGCAGCCAACCGAGGGGAGGCGTGGGCAGCTTT. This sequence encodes CASSQPRGGVGSF.

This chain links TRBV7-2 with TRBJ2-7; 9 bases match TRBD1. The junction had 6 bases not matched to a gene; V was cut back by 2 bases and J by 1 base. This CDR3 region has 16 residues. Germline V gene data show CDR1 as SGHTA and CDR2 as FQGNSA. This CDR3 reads CASSLSGTGISYEQYF. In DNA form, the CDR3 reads TGTGCCAGCAGCTTATCCGGGACAGGGATTTCCTACGAGCAGTACTTC.

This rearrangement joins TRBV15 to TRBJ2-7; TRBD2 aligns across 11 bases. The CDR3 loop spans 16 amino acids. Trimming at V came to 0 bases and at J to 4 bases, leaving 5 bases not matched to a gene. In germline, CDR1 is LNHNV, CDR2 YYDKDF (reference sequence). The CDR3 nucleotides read TGTGCCACCAGCAGAGATCGCCTAGCGGGGGGTTACGAGCAGTACTTC. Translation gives CATSRDRLAGGYEQYF.

CDR3 residues: CASSLGGSGGLTYEQYF. The CDR3 nucleotides are TGTGCCAGCAGTCTAGGGGGTAGCGGGGGACTTACCTACGAGCAGTACTTC. The chain joins TRBV27 to TRBJ2-7; 9 nucleotides match TRBD2. Germline trimming cut 5 bases from V and 2 bases from J; bases unmatched to any gene: 13. There are 17 residues in the CDR3. Germline lookup yields CDR1 MNHEY and CDR2 SMNVEV (reference sequence).

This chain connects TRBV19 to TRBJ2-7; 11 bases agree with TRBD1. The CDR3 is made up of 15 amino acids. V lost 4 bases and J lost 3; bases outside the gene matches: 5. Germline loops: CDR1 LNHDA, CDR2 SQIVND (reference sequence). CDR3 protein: CASSTDRGPVYEQYF. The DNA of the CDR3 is TGTGCCAGTAGTACGGACAGGGGGCCCGTCTACGAGCAGTACTTC.

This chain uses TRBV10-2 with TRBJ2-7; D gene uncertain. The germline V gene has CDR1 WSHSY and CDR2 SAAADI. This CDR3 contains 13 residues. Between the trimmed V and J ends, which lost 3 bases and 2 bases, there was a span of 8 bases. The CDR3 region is CASSEIVPYEQYF. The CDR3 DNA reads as TGCGCCAGCAGTGAAATTGTCCCCTACGAGCAGTACTTC.

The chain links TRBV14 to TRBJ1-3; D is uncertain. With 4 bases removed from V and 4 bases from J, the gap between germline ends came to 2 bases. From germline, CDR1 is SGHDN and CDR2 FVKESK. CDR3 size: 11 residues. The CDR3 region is CASSPGNTIYF. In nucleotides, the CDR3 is TGTGCCAGCAGCCCCGGAAACACCATATATTTT.

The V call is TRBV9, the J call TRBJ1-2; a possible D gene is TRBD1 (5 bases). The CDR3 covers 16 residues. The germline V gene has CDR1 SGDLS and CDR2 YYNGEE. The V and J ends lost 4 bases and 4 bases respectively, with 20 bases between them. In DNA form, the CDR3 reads TGTGCCAGCAGCTCTACGACCGACAGACTGCTCTATGGCTACACCTTC. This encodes CASSSTTDRLLYGYTF.

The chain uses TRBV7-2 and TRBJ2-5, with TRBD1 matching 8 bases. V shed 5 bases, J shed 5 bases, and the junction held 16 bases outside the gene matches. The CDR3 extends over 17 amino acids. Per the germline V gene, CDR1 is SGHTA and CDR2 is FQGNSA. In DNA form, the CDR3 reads TGTGCCAGCAGCGGATACGAGACAGGGGCCTTACTCGAGACCCAGTACTTC. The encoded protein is CASSGYETGALLETQYF.

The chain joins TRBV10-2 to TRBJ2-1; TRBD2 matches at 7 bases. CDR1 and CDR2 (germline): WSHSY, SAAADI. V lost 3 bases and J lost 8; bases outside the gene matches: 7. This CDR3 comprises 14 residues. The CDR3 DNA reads TGCGCCAGCAGTGATGGACTAGTCTGGGATGAGCAGTTCTTC. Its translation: CASSDGLVWDEQFF.